Below are 6 T cell receptor beta chains sequenced from a single sample in a study of T-cell reconstitution after alpha-beta-depleted transplantation in children. TCRbeta library construction was performed incorporating unique molecular identifiers. In TCRdb, the PCR reads were re-called with MiXCR into one record per CDR3 protein. The sample lists around 200,000 distinct CDR3 sequences; about 6.4% were seen once. Sequences were derived from PBMCs from the stem cell graft donor, sampled from the stem cell graft. The receptors derive from a human donor who donated a stem cell graft to a child with Wiskott-Aldrich syndrome.

The V and J genes are TRBV6-1 and TRBJ2-7; D gene uncertain. CDR1 and CDR2 (germline): MNHNS, SASEGT. The CDR3 has 16 amino acids. V was clipped by 2 bases and J by 1 base, with 15 bases between them. Here the CDR3 DNA reads TGTGCCAGCAGTGAACAGGCCCCCCGTATATCCTACGAGCAGTACTTC. Translated: CASSEQAPRISYEQYF.

There are many counts of this clonotype. The chain recombines TRBV20-1 with TRBJ2-5; D gene uncertain. The CDR3 extends over 14 amino acids. Per germline, CDR1 DFQATT and CDR2 SNEGSKA (reference sequence). Trimming removed 5 bases from V and 5 bases from J, with 18 bases in between. Here the CDR3 DNA reads TGCAGTGCTCAGCAAGGACGGAAAGGGGAGACCCAGTACTTC. Translated, it gives CSAQQGRKGETQYF.

This clonotype occurred a few times. This chain connects TRBV24-1 to TRBJ1-5, with a tentative D call TRBD1 (6 bases). V lost 7 bases and J 3 bases, leaving 12 bases between the germline ends. CDR3 size: 14 residues. Germline assignment: CDR1 KGHDR and CDR2 SFDVKD. The CDR3 here is CATRGPGANQPQHF. DNA of the CDR3: TGTGCCACCAGAGGGCCAGGGGCCAATCAGCCCCAGCATTTT.

Many counts were recorded for this clonotype. The CDR3 here is CASSSRQKNTEAFF. CDR3 nucleotides: TGTGCCAGCAGCTCCCGACAGAAGAACACTGAAGCTTTCTTT. The V and J genes are TRBV12-3 or TRBV12-4 and TRBJ1-1; D may be TRBD1 (5 bases). Trimming left V 6 bases short and J 1 base short, with 12 bases between. The CDR3 covers 14 residues.

This clonotype showed up many times. This chain uses TRBV20-1 with TRBJ2-1; D call uncertain. CDR1 and CDR2 from the germline V gene are DFQATT and SNEGSKA (reference sequence). CDR3 length: 14 amino acids. CDR3 sequence (DNA): TGCAGCGCGTGTGGGGTAGGAGAATACAATGAGCAGTTCTTC. Translating gives CSACGVGEYNEQFF.

This clonotype was counted at least ten times. V usage is TRBV2 and J usage is TRBJ2-1; D not resolved. The CDR3 is 10 residues long. Per germline, CDR1 SNHLY and CDR2 FYNNEI. Trimming took off 8 bases at V and 7 bases at J, with 6 bases between the two ends. Here the CDR3 reads CASEVNEQFF. The CDR3 DNA sequence: TGTGCCAGCGAGGTGAATGAGCAGTTCTTC.